The clone carrying this T cell receptor beta chain was seen only a few times. This CDR3 is 14 amino acids long. Germline assignment: CDR1 MNHEY and CDR2 SVGAGI. The trim removed 5 bases at V and 6 bases at J, leaving 5 bases unmatched. This entry comes from a study of T cell repertoires in cytomegalovirus infection. Study-level information: Matching HLA type and CMV infection were both indicated by public TCR beta signatures.

TCRdb independently ran MiXCR on the reads; one entry per CDR3 protein. The table lists about 400,000 distinct CDR3 sequences, less than 20% of them singletons. Sequencing used PBMCs. This rearrangement joins TRBV6-5 to TRBJ1-3; TRBD1 agrees at 9 bases. The sequence came from a human donor in good health (CMV status not recorded). Some clones in this sample may be carry-over from other donors' samples. The CDR3 protein is CASSKTGGVNTIYF. CDR3 DNA sequence: TGTGCCAGCAGTAAAACAGGGGGCGTAAACACCATATATTTT.